A selection of T cell receptor beta chains follows, all from one sample in a study of T cell responses to AZD1222 COVID-19 vaccine. The method was immunoSEQ multiplex PCR; TCRdb's version includes in-frame clones alone and lacks a portion of them. The data show roughly 72,000 clones, around 85% seen once. The sequencing here drew on peripheral blood, taken on day 0 of AZD1222 vaccination. The receptors come from an adult in good health. The CDR3 runs from the conserved cysteine through the conserved F or W. A D gene is named only where the DNA matches it firmly. Where a row states a size, it is once, few, many or the class of an expanded clone; other rows omit it.

CDR3: CASSWGGRTGELFF
DNA: TGCGCCAGCAGCTGGGGAGGGAGAACCGGGGAGCTGTTTTTT
D: TRBD2
size: .
J: TRBJ2-2
V: TRBV5-1

CDR3: CSVGRGYSGEQYF
DNA: TGCAGCGTGGGAAGGGGATACAGTGGCGAGCAGTACTTC
D: .
size: .
J: TRBJ2-7
V: TRBV29-1

CDR3: CASSPGGGGPGNQPQHF
DNA: TGTGCCAGCTCACCGGGAGGCGGAGGCCCTGGCAATCAGCCCCAGCATTTT
D: .
size: .
J: TRBJ1-5
V: TRBV18

CDR3: CASRINAGPNQPQHF
DNA: TGTGCCAGTAGAATCAACGCGGGGCCCAATCAGCCCCAGCATTTT
D: .
size: .
J: TRBJ1-5
V: TRBV19

CDR3: CASSALLAGGGMFF
DNA: TGTGCCAGCAGCGCCCTTCTAGCGGGAGGGGGGATGTTCTTC
D: TRBD2
size: .
J: TRBJ2-1
V: TRBV7-2

CDR3: CASLPGQGAAWGEAFF
DNA: TGTGCTAGCCTTCCGGGACAGGGGGCGGCCTGGGGTGAAGCTTTCTTT
D: TRBD1
size: .
J: TRBJ1-1
V: TRBV12-5

CDR3: CASHGSATNEKLFF
DNA: TGTGCCAGCCACGGCAGCGCAACTAATGAAAAACTGTTTTTT
D: .
size: once
J: TRBJ1-4
V: TRBV19

CDR3: CASSPGLDTGELFF
DNA: TGTGCCAGCTCACCGGGCCTAGACACCGGGGAGCTGTTTTTT
D: .
size: .
J: TRBJ2-2
V: TRBV18

CDR3: CSVDPGQGVGTGELFF
DNA: TGCAGCGTTGATCCTGGACAGGGGGTCGGCACCGGGGAGCTGTTTTTT
D: TRBD1
size: .
J: TRBJ2-2
V: TRBV29-1

CDR3: CASSLASTLSSTDTQYF
DNA: TGTGCCAGCAGCTTAGCGTCTACCTTATCAAGCACAGATACGCAGTATTTT
D: .
size: once
J: TRBJ2-3
V: TRBV7-6

CDR3: CASTLGGSTEAFF
DNA: TGTGCCAGCACCTTAGGGGGAAGCACTGAAGCTTTCTTT
D: .
size: .
J: TRBJ1-1
V: TRBV6-6

CDR3: CASSEFRQITF
DNA: TGTGCCAGCAGTGAATTTAGACAGATCACGTTT
D: .
size: .
J: TRBJ1-6
V: TRBV6-1

CDR3: CASSSSGYQPQHF
DNA: TGTGCCAGCAGCTCATCGGGGTACCAGCCCCAGCATTTT
D: .
size: .
J: TRBJ1-5
V: TRBV7-9

CDR3: CASSSTGLAVKNIQYF
DNA: TGTGCCAGCAGCTCGACAGGACTAGCGGTAAAAAACATTCAGTACTTC
D: TRBD2
size: .
J: TRBJ2-4
V: TRBV11-3

CDR3: CASSMVQLEANSPLHF
DNA: TGTGCCAGTAGTATGGTACAGCTTGAAGCAAATTCACCCCTCCACTTT
D: .
size: .
J: TRBJ1-6
V: TRBV19

CDR3: CASSPRTGGNSPLHF
DNA: TGTGCCAGCTCGCCCCGGACGGGCGGGAATTCACCCCTCCACTTT
D: .
size: .
J: TRBJ1-6
V: TRBV18

CDR3: CASSPGPSTEQFF
DNA: TGTGCCAGCAGTCCGGGACCTTCCACTGAGCAGTTCTTC
D: .
size: few
J: TRBJ2-1
V: TRBV12-3/TRBV12-4

CDR3: CASSYSRDPGYGYTF
DNA: TGTGCCAGCAGTTACTCGAGGGACCCTGGCTATGGCTACACCTTC
D: .
size: .
J: TRBJ1-2
V: TRBV6-6

CDR3: CASSPRQGSEQYF
DNA: TGTGCCAGCAGTCCCCGACAGGGGTCGGAGCAGTACTTC
D: TRBD1
size: .
J: TRBJ2-7
V: TRBV12-3/TRBV12-4

CDR3: CASREGGLAQYF
DNA: TGTGCCAGCCGAGAGGGGGGGTTGGCGCAGTACTTC
D: .
size: .
J: TRBJ2-7
V: TRBV25-1

CDR3: CASSNHLGKGFGYF
DNA: TGTGCCAGCAGCAACCATTTAGGGAAGGGTTTCGGGTATTTT
D: .
size: .
J: TRBJ1-3
V: TRBV21-1

CDR3: CASSLMRALGSGRAGEQFF
DNA: TGTGCCAGTAGTCTAATGAGGGCCCTGGGTAGCGGGAGGGCGGGTGAGCAGTTCTTC
D: TRBD2
size: .
J: TRBJ2-1
V: TRBV19

CDR3: CASSPSGINGYTF
DNA: TGTGCCAGCAGCCCTTCGGGGATCAATGGCTACACCTTC
D: .
size: .
J: TRBJ1-2
V: TRBV14

CDR3: CASSPRPWPGETQYF
DNA: TGTGCCAGCAGCCCCCGCCCCTGGCCGGGTGAGACCCAGTACTTC
D: .
size: .
J: TRBJ2-5
V: TRBV5-6

CDR3: CASSLSGVAYNEQFF
DNA: TGTGCCAGCAGCTTGAGCGGGGTCGCCTACAATGAGCAGTTCTTC
D: TRBD2
size: .
J: TRBJ2-1
V: TRBV5-4

CDR3: CASSLEETQYF
DNA: TGTGCCAGCAGTTTGGAAGAGACCCAGTACTTC
D: .
size: .
J: TRBJ2-5
V: TRBV12-3/TRBV12-4

CDR3: CASSSGQYTGELFF
DNA: TGTGCCAGCAGCTCAGGACAGTACACCGGGGAGCTGTTTTTT
D: .
size: .
J: TRBJ2-2
V: TRBV6-5

CDR3: CASSQGRQGLQQYF
DNA: TGCGCCAGCAGCCAAGGGAGACAGGGACTTCAGCAGTACTTC
D: .
size: once
J: TRBJ2-7
V: TRBV4-1

CDR3: CASSLGTKGDRGGYTF
DNA: TGTGCCAGCAGCCTTGGGACCAAGGGGGACAGGGGTGGCTACACCTTC
D: TRBD1
size: once
J: TRBJ1-2
V: TRBV6-6

CDR3: CASSLPSSEEKLFF
DNA: TGTGCCAGCAGCTTACCGTCAAGTGAGGAAAAACTGTTTTTT
D: .
size: .
J: TRBJ1-4
V: TRBV5-4

CDR3: CASSLRGANEQFF
DNA: TGTGCCAGCAGCTTGCGCGGGGCAAATGAGCAGTTCTTC
D: .
size: .
J: TRBJ2-1
V: TRBV5-4

CDR3: CASSLAPGTGNTIYF
DNA: TGTGCCAGCAGCTTGGCCCCGGGGACTGGAAACACCATATATTTT
D: .
size: .
J: TRBJ1-3
V: TRBV5-4

CDR3: CAISGRTVGYEQYF
DNA: TGTGCCATCAGTGGAAGGACAGTCGGCTACGAGCAGTACTTC
D: .
size: once
J: TRBJ2-7
V: TRBV10-3

CDR3: CASSHLDTDTQYF
DNA: TGCGCCAGCAGCCATCTGGACACAGATACGCAGTATTTT
D: .
size: .
J: TRBJ2-3
V: TRBV4-1

CDR3: CASRAGQGTTDTQYF
DNA: TGTGCCAGCAGGGCTGGACAGGGGACAACAGATACGCAGTATTTT
D: TRBD1
size: .
J: TRBJ2-3
V: TRBV7-9

CDR3: CASSPFGEQYF
DNA: TGTGCCAGCTCCCCCTTCGGCGAGCAGTACTTC
D: .
size: .
J: TRBJ2-7
V: TRBV18

CDR3: CASSLGQGGNTEAFF
DNA: TGTGCCAGCAGCTTGGGACAGGGAGGGAACACTGAAGCTTTCTTT
D: TRBD1
size: .
J: TRBJ1-1
V: TRBV5-8

CDR3: CAISGTEGEQYF
DNA: TGCGCCATCTCCGGGACAGAAGGGGAGCAGTACTTC
D: TRBD1
size: .
J: TRBJ2-7
V: TRBV10-2

CDR3: CASTRPDLTAGYTF
DNA: TGTGCCAGCACCCGGCCGGATTTGACAGCTGGCTACACCTTC
D: .
size: .
J: TRBJ1-2
V: TRBV5-6

CDR3: CASSPHRGRPYNEQFF
DNA: TGTGCCAGCAGTCCCCATAGGGGGAGGCCCTACAATGAGCAGTTCTTC
D: .
size: .
J: TRBJ2-1
V: TRBV27

CDR3: CASSPGGTRGYEQYF
DNA: TGTGCCAGCAGCCCTGGGGGGACAAGGGGCTACGAGCAGTACTTC
D: .
size: once
J: TRBJ2-7
V: TRBV3-1/TRBV3-2